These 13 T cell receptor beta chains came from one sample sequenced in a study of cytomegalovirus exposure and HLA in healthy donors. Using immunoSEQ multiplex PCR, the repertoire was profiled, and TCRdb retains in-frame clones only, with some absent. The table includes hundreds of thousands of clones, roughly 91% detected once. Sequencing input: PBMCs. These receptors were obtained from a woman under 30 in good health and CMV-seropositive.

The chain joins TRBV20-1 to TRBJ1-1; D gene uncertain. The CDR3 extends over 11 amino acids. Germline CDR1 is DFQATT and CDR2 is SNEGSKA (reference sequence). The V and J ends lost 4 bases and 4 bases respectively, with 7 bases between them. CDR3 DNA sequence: TGCAGTGCTAACTTTCTCACTGAAGCTTTCTTT. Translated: CSANFLTEAFF.

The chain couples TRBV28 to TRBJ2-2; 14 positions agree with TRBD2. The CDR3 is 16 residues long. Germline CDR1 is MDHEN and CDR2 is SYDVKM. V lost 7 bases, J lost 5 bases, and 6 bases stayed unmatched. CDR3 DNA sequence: TGTGCCAGCAAACAGGGACTAGCGGGAGTAACCGGGGAGCTGTTTTTT. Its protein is CASKQGLAGVTGELFF.

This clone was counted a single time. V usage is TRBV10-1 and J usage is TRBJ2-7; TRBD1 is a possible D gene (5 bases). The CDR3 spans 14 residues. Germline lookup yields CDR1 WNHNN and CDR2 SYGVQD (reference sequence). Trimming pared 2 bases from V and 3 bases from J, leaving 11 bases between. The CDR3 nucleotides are TGCGCCAGCAGTGAGCCAGGGAAGGGCTACGAGCAGTACTTC. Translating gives CASSEPGKGYEQYF.

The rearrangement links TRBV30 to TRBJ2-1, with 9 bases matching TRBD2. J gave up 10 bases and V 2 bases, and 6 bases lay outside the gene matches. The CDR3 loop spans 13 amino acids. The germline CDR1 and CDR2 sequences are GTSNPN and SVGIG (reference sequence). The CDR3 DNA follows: TGTGCCTGGAGTTACGCCGCGGGGGGGGAGCAGTTCTTC. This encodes CAWSYAAGGEQFF. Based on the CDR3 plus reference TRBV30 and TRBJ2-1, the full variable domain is SQTIHQWPATLVQPVGSPLSLECTVEGTSNPNLYWYRQAAGRGLQLLFYSVGIGQISSEVPQNLSASRPQDRQFILSSKKLLLSDSGFYLCAWSYAAGGEQFFGPGTRLTVL.

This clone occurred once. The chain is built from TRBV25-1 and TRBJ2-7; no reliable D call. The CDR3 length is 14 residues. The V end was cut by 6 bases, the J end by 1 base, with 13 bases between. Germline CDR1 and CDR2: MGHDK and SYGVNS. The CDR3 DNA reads TGTGCCAGCAGCATCGAGGAAAAGTCCTACGAGCAGTACTTC. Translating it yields CASSIEEKSYEQYF.

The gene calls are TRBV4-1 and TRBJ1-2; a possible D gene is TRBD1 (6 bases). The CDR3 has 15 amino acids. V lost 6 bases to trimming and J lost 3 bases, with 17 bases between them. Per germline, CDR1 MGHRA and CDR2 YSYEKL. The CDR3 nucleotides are TGCGCCAGCAGGTCTCCACCTTCAGGGGACTATGGCTACACCTTC. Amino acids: CASRSPPSGDYGYTF.

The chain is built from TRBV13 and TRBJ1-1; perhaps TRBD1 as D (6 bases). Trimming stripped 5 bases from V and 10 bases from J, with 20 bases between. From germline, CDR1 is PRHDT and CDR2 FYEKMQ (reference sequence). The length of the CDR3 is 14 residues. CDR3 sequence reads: CASSQGQMLSPAFF. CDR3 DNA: TGTGCCAGCAGCCAAGGACAGATGCTGAGCCCAGCTTTCTTT. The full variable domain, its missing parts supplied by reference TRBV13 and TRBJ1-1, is AAGVIQSPRHLIKEKRETATLKCYPIPRHDTVYWYQQGPGQDPQFLISFYEKMQSDKGSIPDRFSAQQFSDYHSELNMSSLELGDSALYFCASSQGQMLSPAFFGQGTRLTVV.

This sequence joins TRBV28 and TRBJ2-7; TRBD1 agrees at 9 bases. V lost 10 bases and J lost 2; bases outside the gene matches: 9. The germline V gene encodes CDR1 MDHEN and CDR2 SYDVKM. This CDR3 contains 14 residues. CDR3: CATQTRDRAYEQYF. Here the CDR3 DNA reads TGTGCCACCCAGACCCGGGACAGGGCCTACGAGCAGTACTTC. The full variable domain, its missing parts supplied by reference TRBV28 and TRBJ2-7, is DVKVTQSSRYLVKRTGEKVFLECVQDMDHENMFWYRQDPGLGLRLIYFSYDVKMKEKGDIPEGYSVSREKKERFSLILESASTNQTSMYLCATQTRDRAYEQYFGPGTRLTVT.

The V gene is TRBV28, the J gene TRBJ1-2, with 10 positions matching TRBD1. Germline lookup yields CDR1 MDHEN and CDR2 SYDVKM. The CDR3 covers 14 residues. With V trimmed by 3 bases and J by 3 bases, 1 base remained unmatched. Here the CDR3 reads CASSLTGGHYGYTF. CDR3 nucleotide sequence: TGTGCCAGCAGTTTGACAGGGGGCCACTATGGCTACACCTTC.

The CDR3 spells CASSPPRALRNEQYF. CDR3 DNA: TGTGCCAGCTCACCACCGAGGGCCTTGAGGAACGAGCAGTACTTC. The chain has TRBV18 and TRBJ2-7, with a tentative D call TRBD2 (5 bases). Trimming stripped 0 bases from V and 5 bases from J, with 14 bases between. Germline V lookup: CDR1 KGHSH, CDR2 LQKENI. The CDR3 runs to 15 residues.

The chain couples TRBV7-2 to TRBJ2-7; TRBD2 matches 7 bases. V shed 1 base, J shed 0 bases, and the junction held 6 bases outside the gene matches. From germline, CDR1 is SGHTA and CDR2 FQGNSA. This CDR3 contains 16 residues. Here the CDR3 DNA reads TGTGCCAGCAGCTTAGGAGACGGGACTACCTCCTACGAGCAGTACTTC. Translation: CASSLGDGTTSYEQYF.

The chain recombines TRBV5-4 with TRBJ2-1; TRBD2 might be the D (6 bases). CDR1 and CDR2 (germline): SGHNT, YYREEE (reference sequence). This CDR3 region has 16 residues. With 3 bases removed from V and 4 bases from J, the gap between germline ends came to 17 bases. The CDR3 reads CASSWTGGVWYNEQFF. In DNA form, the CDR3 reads TGTGCCAGCAGCTGGACCGGGGGAGTATGGTACAATGAGCAGTTCTTC.

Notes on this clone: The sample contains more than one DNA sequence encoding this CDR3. CDR3 loop: CASSFGLAGVYEQYF. The CDR3 DNA sequence: TGTGCCAGCAGTTTCGGACTAGCGGGCGTCTACGAGCAGTACTTC. The V gene is TRBV27, the J gene TRBJ2-7; 11 bases match TRBD2. Germline lookup yields CDR1 MNHEY and CDR2 SMNVEV (reference sequence). CDR3 length equals 15 residues. Losses at the gene ends were 3 bases for V and 3 bases for J; bases not matched to a gene: 4.